This T cell receptor beta chain was sequenced for a study of blood T cell repertoires in COVID-19. Assay: immunoSEQ multiplex PCR; the TCRdb copy retains only in-frame clones and omits some. Among 140,000 to 150,000 clones listed, 80% to 85% were seen once. CDR1 is SGHTS, CDR2 YDEGEE, per germline. This CDR3 is 16 amino acids long. V lost 1 base and J 1 base, leaving 14 bases between the germline ends. What was sequenced was PBMCs or T cells enriched from blood (not recorded which). This TCR was recovered from a woman between 45 and 60 years old who had been exposed to COVID-19. The chain joins TRBV5-8 to TRBJ2-5, with TRBD2 as a possible D gene (6 bases). This CDR3 is CASSLTRGTTQETQYF. CDR3 coding DNA: TGTGCCAGCAGCTTGACCCGCGGGACCACCCAAGAGACCCAGTACTTC.